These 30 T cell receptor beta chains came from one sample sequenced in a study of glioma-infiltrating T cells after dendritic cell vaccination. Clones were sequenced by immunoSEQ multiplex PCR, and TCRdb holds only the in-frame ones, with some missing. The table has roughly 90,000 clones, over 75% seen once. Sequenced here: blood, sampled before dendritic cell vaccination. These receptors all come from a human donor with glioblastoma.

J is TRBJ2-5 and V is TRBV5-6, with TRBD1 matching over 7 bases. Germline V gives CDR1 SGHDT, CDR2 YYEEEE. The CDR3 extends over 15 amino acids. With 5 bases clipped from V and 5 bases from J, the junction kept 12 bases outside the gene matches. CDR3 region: CASSFDRVDFETQYF. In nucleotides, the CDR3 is TGTGCCAGCAGTTTTGACAGGGTTGACTTCGAGACCCAGTACTTC.

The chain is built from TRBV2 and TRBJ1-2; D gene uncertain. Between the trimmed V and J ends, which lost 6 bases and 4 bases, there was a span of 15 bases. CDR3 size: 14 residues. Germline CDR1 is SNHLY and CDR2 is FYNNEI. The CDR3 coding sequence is TGTGCCAGCAGCCTGCGGAAAGGAGGCTATGGCTACACCTTC. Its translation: CASSLRKGGYGYTF.

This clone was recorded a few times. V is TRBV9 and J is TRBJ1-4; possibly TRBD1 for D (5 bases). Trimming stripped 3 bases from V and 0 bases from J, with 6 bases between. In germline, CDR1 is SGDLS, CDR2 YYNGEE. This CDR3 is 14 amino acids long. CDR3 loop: CASSATATNEKLFF. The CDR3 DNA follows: TGTGCCAGCAGCGCGACAGCAACTAATGAAAAACTGTTTTTT.

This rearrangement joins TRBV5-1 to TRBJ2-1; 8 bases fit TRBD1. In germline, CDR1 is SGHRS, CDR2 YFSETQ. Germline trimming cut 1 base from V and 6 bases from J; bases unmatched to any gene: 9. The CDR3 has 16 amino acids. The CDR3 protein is CASSLQGGQGFNEQFF. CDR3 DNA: TGCGCCAGCAGCTTGCAGGGCGGACAGGGCTTCAATGAGCAGTTCTTC.

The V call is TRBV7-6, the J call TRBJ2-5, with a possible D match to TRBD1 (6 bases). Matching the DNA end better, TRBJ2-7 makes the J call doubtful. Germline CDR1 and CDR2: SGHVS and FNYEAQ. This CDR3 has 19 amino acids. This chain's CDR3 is CASSLRSHHGDTHSYEQYF. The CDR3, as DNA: TGTGCCAGCAGCCTACGGAGTCACCACGGGGACACCCACTCCTACGAGCAGTACTTC.

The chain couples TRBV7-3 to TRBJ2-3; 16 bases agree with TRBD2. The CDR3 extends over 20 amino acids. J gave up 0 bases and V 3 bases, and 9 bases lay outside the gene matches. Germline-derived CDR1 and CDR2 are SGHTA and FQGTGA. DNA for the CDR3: TGTGCCAGCAGCTTGGCGGGACTAGCGGGAGGGATTCCCAGCACAGATACGCAGTATTTT. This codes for CASSLAGLAGGIPSTDTQYF.

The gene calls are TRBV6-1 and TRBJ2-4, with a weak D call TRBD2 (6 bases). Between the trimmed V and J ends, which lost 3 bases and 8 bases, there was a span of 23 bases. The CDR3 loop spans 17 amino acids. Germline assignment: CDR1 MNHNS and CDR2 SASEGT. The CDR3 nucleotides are TGTGCCAGCAGTGAGGGGGGATTAGCCCGGTCCAAGGACATTCAGTACTTC. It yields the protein CASSEGGLARSKDIQYF.

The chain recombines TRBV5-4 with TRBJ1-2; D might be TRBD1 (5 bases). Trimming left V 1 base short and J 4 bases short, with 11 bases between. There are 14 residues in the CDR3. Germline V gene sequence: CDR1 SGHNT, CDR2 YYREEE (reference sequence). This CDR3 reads CASSLRGAGYGYTF. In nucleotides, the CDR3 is TGTGCCAGCAGCTTGCGTGGGGCTGGCTATGGCTACACCTTC.

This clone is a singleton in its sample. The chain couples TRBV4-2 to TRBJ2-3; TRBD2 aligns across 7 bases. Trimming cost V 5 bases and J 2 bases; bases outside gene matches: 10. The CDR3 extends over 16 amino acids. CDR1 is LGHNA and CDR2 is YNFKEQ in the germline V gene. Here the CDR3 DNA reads TGTGCCAGCAGCGTAGAGGCTAGCGGCTTCACAGATACGCAGTATTTT. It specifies CASSVEASGFTDTQYF.

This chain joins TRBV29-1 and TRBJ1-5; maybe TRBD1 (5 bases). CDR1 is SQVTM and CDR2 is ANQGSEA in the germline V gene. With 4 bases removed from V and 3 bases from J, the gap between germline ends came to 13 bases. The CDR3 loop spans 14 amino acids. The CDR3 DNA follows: TGCAGCGTTGTACAAGACAGCCCCAATCAGCCCCAGCATTTT. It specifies CSVVQDSPNQPQHF.

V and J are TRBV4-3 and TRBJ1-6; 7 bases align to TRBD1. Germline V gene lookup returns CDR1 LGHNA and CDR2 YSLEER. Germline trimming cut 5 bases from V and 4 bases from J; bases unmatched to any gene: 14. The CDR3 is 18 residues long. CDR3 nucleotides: TGCGCCAGCAGCTCCGCAACCTGGGCACAGGGGTATAATTCACCCCTCCACTTT. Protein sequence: CASSSATWAQGYNSPLHF.

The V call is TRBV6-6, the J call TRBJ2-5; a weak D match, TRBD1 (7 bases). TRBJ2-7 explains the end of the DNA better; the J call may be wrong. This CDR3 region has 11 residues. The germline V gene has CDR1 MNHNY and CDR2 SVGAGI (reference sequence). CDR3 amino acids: CATRGDYEQYF. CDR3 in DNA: TGTGCCACCAGGGGGGACTACGAGCAGTACTTC.

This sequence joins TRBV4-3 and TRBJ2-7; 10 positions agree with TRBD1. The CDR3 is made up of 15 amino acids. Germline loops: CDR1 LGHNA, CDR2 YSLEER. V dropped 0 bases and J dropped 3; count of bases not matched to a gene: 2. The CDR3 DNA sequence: TGCGCCAGCAGCCAAGAATGGACAGGGGGCTACGAGCAGTACTTC. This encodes CASSQEWTGGYEQYF.

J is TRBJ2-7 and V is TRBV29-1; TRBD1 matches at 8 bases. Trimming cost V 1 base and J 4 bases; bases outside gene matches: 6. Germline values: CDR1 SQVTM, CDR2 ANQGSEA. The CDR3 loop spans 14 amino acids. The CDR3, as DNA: TGCAGCGTTGAAGCCCAGACAGGGGATTACGAGCAGTACTTC. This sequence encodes CSVEAQTGDYEQYF.

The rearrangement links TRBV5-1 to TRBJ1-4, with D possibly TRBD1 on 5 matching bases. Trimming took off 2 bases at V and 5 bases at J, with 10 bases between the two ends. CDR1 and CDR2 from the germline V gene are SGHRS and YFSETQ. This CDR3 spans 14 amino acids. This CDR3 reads CASSFEDRNEKLFF. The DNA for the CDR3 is TGCGCCAGCAGCTTTGAAGACAGAAATGAAAAACTGTTTTTT.

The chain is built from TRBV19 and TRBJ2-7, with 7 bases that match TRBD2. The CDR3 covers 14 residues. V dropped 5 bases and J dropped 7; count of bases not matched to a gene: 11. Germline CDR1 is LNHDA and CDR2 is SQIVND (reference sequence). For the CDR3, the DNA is TGTGCCAGTAGTCTTACCGGGACTACAAAAGAGCAGTACTTC. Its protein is CASSLTGTTKEQYF.

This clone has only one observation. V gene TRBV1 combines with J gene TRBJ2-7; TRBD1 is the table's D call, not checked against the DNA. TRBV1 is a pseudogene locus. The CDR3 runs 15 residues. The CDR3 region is CTSSTQGARPYEQYF. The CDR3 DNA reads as TGCACCAGCAGCACCCAGGGGGCGCGTCCCTACGAGCAGTACTTC.

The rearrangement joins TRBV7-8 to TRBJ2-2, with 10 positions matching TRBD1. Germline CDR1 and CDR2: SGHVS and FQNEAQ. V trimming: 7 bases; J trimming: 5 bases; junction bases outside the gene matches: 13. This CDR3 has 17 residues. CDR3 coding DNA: TGTGCCAGCACGCTTACGGACAGGGGGTTAGAAACCGGGGAGCTGTTTTTT. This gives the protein CASTLTDRGLETGELFF.

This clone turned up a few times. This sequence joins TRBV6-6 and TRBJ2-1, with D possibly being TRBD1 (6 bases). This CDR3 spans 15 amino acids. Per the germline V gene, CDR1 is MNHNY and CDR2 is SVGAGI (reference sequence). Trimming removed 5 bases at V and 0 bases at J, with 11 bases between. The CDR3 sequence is CASSPQGNSYNEQFF. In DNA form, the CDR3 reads TGTGCCAGCAGTCCTCAGGGGAACTCCTACAATGAGCAGTTCTTC.

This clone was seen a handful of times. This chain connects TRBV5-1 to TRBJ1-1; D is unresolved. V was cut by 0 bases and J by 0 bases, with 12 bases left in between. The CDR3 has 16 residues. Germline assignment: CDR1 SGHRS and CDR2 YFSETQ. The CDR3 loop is CASSLAIGTMNTEAFF. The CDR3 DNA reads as TGCGCCAGCAGCTTGGCCATTGGCACTATGAACACTGAAGCTTTCTTT.

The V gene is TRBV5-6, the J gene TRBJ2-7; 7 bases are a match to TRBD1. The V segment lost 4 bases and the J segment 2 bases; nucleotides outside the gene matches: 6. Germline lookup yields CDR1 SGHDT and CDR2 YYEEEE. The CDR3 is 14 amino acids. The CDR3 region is CASSPGQVTYEQYF. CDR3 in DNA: TGTGCCAGCAGCCCTGGACAGGTAACCTACGAGCAGTACTTC.

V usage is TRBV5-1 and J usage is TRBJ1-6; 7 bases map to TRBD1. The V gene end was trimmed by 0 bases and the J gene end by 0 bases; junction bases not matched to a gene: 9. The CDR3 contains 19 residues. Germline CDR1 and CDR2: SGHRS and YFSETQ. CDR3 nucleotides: TGCGCCAGCAGCTTGGGGGTTACAGGGGTTGACTCCTATAATTCACCCCTCCACTTT. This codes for CASSLGVTGVDSYNSPLHF.

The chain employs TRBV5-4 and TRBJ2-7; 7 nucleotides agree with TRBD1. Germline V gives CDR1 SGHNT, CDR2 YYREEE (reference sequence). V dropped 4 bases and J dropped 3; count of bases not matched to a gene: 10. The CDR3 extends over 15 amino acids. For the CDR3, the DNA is TGTGCCAGCAGCCAGGGGGTGGGCCCCGGCTACGAGCAGTACTTC. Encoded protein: CASSQGVGPGYEQYF.

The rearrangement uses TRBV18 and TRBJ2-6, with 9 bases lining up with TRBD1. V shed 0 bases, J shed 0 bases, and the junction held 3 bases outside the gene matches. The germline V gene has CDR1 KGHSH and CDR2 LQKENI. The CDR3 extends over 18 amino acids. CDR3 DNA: TGTGCCAGCTCACCACCGGGGGACAGGGTCTCTGGGGCCAACGTCCTGACTTTC. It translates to CASSPPGDRVSGANVLTF.

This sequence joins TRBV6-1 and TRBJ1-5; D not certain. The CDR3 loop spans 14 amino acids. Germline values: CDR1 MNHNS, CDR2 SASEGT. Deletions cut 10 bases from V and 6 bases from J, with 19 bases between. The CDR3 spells CATLVVAVGQPQHF. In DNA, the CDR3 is TGTGCCACTCTAGTCGTCGCCGTAGGTCAGCCCCAGCATTTT.

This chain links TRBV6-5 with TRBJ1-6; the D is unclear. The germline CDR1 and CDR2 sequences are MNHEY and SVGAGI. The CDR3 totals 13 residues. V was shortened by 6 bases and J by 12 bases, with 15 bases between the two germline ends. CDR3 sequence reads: CASSATQVGPLHF. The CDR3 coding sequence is TGTGCCAGCAGCGCCACTCAGGTTGGACCCCTCCACTTT.

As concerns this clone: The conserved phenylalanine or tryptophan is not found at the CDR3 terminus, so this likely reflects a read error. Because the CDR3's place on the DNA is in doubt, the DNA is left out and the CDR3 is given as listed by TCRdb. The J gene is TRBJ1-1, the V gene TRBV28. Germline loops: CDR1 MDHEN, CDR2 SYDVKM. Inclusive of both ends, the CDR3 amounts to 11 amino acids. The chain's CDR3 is CASSPKPDGGI.

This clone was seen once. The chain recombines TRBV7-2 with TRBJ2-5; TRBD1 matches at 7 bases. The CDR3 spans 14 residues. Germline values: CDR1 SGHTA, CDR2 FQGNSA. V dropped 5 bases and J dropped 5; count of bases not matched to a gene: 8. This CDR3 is CASSPRTGWETQYF. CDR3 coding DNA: TGTGCCAGCAGCCCACGGACAGGTTGGGAGACCCAGTACTTC.

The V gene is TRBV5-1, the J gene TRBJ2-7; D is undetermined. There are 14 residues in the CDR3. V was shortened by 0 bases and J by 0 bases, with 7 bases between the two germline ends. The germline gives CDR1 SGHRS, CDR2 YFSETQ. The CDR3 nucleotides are TGCGCCAGCAGCTTGGAAAGGAGCTCCTACGAGCAGTACTTC. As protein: CASSLERSSYEQYF.

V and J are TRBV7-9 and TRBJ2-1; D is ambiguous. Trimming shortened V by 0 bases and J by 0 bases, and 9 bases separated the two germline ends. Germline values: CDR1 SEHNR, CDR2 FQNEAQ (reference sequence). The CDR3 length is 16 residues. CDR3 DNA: TGTGCCAGCAGCTTAGCTTACGGTAGCTCCTACAATGAGCAGTTCTTC. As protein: CASSLAYGSSYNEQFF.